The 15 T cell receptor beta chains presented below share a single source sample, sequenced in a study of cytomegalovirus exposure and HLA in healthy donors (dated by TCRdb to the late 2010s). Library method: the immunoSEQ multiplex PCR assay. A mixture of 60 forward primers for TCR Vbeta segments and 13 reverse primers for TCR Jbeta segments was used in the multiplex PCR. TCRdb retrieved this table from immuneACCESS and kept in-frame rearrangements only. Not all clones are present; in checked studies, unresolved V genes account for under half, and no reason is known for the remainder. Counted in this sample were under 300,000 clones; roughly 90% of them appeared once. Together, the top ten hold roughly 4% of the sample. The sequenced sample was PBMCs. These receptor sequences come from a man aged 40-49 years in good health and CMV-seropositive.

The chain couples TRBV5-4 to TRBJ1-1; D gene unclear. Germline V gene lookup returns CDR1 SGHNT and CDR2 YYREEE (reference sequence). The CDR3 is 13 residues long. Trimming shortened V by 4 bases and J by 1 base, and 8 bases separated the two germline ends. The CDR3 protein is CASSLRQNTEAFF. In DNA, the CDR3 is TGTGCCAGCAGCCTGAGACAGAACACTGAAGCTTTCTTT.

The CDR3 is CASSRQGALGEQYF. In DNA form, the CDR3 reads TGTGCCAGCAGCCGACAGGGGGCCCTCGGCGAGCAGTACTTC. This sequence joins TRBV6-5 and TRBJ2-7; 10 nucleotides match TRBD1. Losses at the gene ends were 6 bases for V and 6 bases for J; bases not matched to a gene: 8. The CDR3 consists of 14 residues. Germline lookup yields CDR1 MNHEY and CDR2 SVGAGI.

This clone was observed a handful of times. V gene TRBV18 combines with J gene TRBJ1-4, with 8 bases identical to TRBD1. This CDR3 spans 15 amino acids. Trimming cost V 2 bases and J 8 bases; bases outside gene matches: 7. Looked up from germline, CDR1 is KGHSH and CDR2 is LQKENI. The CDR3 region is CASSPSTAGGEKLFF. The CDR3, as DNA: TGTGCCAGCTCACCAAGCACAGCAGGGGGCGAAAAACTGTTTTTT.

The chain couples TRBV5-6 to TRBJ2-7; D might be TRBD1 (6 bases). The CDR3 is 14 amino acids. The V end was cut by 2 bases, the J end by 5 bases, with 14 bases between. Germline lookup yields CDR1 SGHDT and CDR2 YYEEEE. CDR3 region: CASSFDRIDDEQYF. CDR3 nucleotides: TGTGCCAGCAGCTTCGACAGGATAGACGACGAGCAGTACTTC.

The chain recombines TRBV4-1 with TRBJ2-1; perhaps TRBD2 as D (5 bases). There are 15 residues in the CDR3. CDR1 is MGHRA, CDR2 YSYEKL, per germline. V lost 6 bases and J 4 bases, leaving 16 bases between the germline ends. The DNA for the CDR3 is TGCGCCAGCAGTTCACTACTACTAGGATACAATGAGCAGTTCTTC. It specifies CASSSLLLGYNEQFF.

The CDR3 bases are TGTGCTAGTGGTTTGTCGACAGGTATCGAGACCCAGTACTTC. Translation gives CASGLSTGIETQYF. This chain links TRBV12-5 with TRBJ2-5; a weak D match, TRBD1 (6 bases). The V end lost 2 bases, the J end lost 5 bases, and 12 bases lay between the germline ends. CDR1 LGHNT and CDR2 FRNRAP come from the germline V gene. CDR3 length: 14 amino acids.

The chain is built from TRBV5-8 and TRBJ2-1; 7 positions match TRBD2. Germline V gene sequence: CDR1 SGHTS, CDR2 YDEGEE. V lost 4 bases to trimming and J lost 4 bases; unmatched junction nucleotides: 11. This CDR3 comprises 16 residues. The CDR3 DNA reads TGTGCCAGCAGCCCGGGACGCGGGAGTGGGTACAATGAGCAGTTCTTC. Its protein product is CASSPGRGSGYNEQFF.

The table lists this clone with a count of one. The CDR3 DNA reads TGTGCCAGTAGTCCCGGGTCAGCCTACGAGCAGTACTTC. Residues: CASSPGSAYEQYF. V gene TRBV19 combines with J gene TRBJ2-7; no firm D call. The CDR3 is made up of 13 amino acids. Germline CDR1 is LNHDA and CDR2 is SQIVND (reference sequence). The V end was cut by 5 bases, the J end by 2 bases, with 10 bases between.

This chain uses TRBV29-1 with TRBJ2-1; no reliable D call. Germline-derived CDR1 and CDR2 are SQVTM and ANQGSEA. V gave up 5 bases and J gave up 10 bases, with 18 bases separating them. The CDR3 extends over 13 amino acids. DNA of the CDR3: TGCAGCGTTTACGGCATTGGCCCAGGCGAGCAGTTCTTC. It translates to CSVYGIGPGEQFF.

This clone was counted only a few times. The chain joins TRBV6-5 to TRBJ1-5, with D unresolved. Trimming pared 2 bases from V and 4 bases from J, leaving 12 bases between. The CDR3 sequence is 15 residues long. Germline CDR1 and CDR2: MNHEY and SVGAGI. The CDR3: CASSYKGRGNQPQHF. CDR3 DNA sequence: TGTGCCAGCAGTTACAAGGGTCGGGGAAATCAGCCCCAGCATTTT.

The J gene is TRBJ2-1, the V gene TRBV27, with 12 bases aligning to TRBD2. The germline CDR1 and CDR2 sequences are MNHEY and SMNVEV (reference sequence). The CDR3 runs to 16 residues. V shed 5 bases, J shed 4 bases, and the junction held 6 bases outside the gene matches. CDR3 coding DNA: TGTGCCAGCAGTCCACGGACTAGCGGGAAGTACAATGAGCAGTTCTTC. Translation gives CASSPRTSGKYNEQFF.

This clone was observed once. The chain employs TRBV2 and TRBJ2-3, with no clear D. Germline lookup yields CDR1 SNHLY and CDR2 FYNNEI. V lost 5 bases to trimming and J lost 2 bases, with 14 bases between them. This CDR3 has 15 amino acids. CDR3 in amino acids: CASSSLVDSTDTQYF. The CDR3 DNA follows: TGTGCCAGCAGTTCTCTAGTAGATTCCACAGATACGCAGTATTTT.

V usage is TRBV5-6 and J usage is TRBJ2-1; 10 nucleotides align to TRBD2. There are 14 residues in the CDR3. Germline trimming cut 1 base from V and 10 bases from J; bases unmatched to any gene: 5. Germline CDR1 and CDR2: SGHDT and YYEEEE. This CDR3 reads CASSLLAGVKEQFF. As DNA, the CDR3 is TGTGCCAGCAGCTTGCTAGCGGGAGTAAAAGAGCAGTTCTTC.

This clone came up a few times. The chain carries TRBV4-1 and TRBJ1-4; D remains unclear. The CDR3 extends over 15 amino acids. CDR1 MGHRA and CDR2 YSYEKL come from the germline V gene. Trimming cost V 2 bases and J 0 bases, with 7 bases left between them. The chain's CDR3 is CASSQTKTTNEKLFF. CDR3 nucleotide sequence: TGCGCCAGCAGCCAAACTAAAACAACTAATGAAAAACTGTTTTTT.

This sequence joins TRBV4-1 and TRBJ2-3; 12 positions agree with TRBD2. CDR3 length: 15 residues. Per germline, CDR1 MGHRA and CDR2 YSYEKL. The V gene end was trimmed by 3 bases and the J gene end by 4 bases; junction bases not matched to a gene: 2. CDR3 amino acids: CASSQTSGSADTQYF. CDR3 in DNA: TGCGCCAGCAGCCAGACTAGCGGGAGCGCAGATACGCAGTATTTT.